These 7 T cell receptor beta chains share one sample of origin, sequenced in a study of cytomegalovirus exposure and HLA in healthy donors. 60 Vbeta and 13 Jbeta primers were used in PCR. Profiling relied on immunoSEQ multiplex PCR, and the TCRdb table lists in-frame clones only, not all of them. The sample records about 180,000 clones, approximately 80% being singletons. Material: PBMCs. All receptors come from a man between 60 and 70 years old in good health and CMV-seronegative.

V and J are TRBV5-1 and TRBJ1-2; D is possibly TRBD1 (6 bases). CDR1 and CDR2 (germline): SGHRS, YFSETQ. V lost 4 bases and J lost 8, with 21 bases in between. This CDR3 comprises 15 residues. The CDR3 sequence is CASSTSLSGERGYTF. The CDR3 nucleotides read TGCGCCAGCAGCACCTCTTTGTCAGGGGAGAGGGGCTACACCTTC.

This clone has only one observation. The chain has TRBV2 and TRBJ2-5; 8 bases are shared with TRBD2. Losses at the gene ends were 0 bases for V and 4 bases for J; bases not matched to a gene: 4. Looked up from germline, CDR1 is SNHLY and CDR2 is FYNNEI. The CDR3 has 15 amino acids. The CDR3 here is CASSEATGGLETQYF. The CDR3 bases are TGTGCCAGCAGTGAAGCCACGGGGGGGCTAGAGACCCAGTACTTC. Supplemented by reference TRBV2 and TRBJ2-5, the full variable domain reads EPEVTQTPSHQVTQMGQEVILRCVPISNHLYFYWYRQILGQKVEFLVSFYNNEISEKSEIFDDQFSVERPDGSNFTLKIRSTKLEDSAMYFCASSEATGGLETQYFGPGTRLLVL.

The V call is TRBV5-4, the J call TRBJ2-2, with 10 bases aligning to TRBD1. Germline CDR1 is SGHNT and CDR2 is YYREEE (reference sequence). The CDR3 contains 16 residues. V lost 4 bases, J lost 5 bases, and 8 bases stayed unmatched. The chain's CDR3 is CASSGGQGGTTGELFF. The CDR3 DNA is TGTGCCAGCAGCGGAGGACAGGGGGGGACAACCGGGGAGCTGTTTTTT. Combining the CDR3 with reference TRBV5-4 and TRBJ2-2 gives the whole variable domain ETGVTQSPTHLIKTRGQQVTLRCSSQSGHNTVSWYQQALGQGPQFIFQYYREEENGRGNFPPRFSGLQFPNYSSELNVNALELDDSALYLCASSGGQGGTTGELFFGEGSRLTVL.

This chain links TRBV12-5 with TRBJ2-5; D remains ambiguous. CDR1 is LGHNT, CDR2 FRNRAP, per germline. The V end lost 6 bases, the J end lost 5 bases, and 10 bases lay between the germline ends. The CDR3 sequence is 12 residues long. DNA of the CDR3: TGTGCTAGTGGCATAGAGAGCGAGACCCAGTACTTC. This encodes CASGIESETQYF.

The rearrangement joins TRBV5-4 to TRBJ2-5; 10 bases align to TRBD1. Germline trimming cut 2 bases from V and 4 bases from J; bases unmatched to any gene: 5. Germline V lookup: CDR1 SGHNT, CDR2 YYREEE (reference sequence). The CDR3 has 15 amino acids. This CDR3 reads CASSFGQGGTETQYF. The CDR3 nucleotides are TGTGCCAGCAGCTTTGGACAGGGGGGCACAGAGACCCAGTACTTC.

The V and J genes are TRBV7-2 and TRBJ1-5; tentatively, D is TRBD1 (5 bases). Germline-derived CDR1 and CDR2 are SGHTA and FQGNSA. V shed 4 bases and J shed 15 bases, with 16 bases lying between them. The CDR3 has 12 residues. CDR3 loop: CASSSHKGLGHF. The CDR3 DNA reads TGTGCCAGCAGCTCCCACAAGGGACTGGGGCATTTT.

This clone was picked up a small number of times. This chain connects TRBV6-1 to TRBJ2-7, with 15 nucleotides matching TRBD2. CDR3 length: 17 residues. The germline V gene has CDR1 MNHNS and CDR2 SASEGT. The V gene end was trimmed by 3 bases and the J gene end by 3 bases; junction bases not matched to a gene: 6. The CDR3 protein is CASSEGTSGRHYYEQYF. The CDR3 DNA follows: TGTGCCAGCAGTGAGGGGACTAGCGGGAGGCATTACTACGAGCAGTACTTC.